The 32 T cell receptor beta chains below all came from one sample that was sequenced in a study of shared clonotypes between healthy human individuals. Clones were sequenced by immunoSEQ multiplex PCR, and TCRdb holds only the in-frame ones, with some missing. The sample shows 950,000 to 1,100,000 clones, approximately 76% of them seen only once. Sequencing used memory CD4+ T cells sorted from blood. The subset denotes: CD45RA-negative fraction. Receptors were obtained from a man between 18 and 29 years old in good health.

The chain links TRBV6-5 to TRBJ1-5; no definite D call. Deletions cut 5 bases from V and 11 bases from J, with 10 bases between. The germline V gene encodes CDR1 MNHEY and CDR2 SVGAGI. CDR3 length: 11 residues. The CDR3 here is CASSEASSQHF. The CDR3 DNA reads as TGTGCCAGCAGTGAAGCTTCGTCCCAGCATTTT.

The chain combines TRBV7-9 with TRBJ2-5; no clear D. The V end lost 6 bases, the J end lost 2 bases, and 10 bases lay between the germline ends. CDR3 length equals 13 residues. CDR1 SEHNR and CDR2 FQNEAQ come from the germline V gene (reference sequence). The DNA for the CDR3 is TGTGCCAGCAGTCGTGTTACACAAGAGACCCAGTACTTC. Protein sequence: CASSRVTQETQYF.

V and J are TRBV11-2 and TRBJ2-1, with D maybe TRBD2 (5 bases). V was trimmed by 5 bases and J by 3 bases, leaving 11 bases between them. CDR1 is SGHAT and CDR2 is FQNNGV in the germline V gene. CDR3 size: 14 residues. The CDR3 DNA reads TGTGCCAGCAGCCCCACCGGGAACTACAATGAGCAGTTCTTC. The encoded protein is CASSPTGNYNEQFF. Full variable domain (remainder filled in from reference TRBV11-2 and TRBJ2-1): EAGVAQSPRYKIIEKRQSVAFWCNPISGHATLYWYQQILGQGPKLLIQFQNNGVVDDSQLPKDRFSAERLKGVDSTLKIQPAKLEDSAVYLCASSPTGNYNEQFFGPGTRLTVL.

The chain carries TRBV4-1 and TRBJ2-2; TRBD2 agrees at 7 bases. Trimming took 4 bases from V and 7 from J; bases not matched to a gene: 18. The germline V gene has CDR1 MGHRA and CDR2 YSYEKL. The CDR3 is 18 residues long. This CDR3 reads CASSLGPSAGGGSGELFF. The CDR3 region has the DNA TGCGCCAGCAGCCTAGGCCCTAGTGCGGGCGGGGGTAGCGGGGAGCTGTTTTTT.

This chain connects TRBV2 to TRBJ2-3; D tentatively reads TRBD1 or TRBD2 (5 bases each). Trimming left V 6 bases short and J 5 bases short, with 15 bases between. This CDR3 spans 14 amino acids. Germline CDR1 SNHLY, CDR2 FYNNEI. CDR3 protein: CASRAGAAGDTQYF. The CDR3 coding sequence is TGTGCCAGCAGGGCCGGGGCCGCCGGAGATACGCAGTATTTT.

V is TRBV4-3 and J is TRBJ2-2; the D is unclear. Germline CDR1 and CDR2: LGHNA and YSLEER. Trimming took 3 bases from V and 5 from J, leaving 7 bases between them. The CDR3 contains 13 residues. This chain's CDR3 is CASSQGYTGELFF. The CDR3 DNA follows: TGCGCCAGCAGCCAGGGCTATACCGGGGAGCTGTTTTTT.

The chain joins TRBV6-1 to TRBJ2-2; perhaps TRBD1 as D (6 bases). The CDR3 extends over 14 amino acids. From germline, CDR1 is MNHNS and CDR2 SASEGT. With 8 bases removed from V and 3 bases from J, the gap between germline ends came to 13 bases. Here the CDR3 reads CASGGTSYTGELFF. Here the CDR3 DNA reads TGTGCCAGCGGTGGGACATCATACACCGGGGAGCTGTTTTTT.

The gene calls are TRBV19 and TRBJ2-5, with D perhaps matching TRBD1 (6 bases). The J call may be wrong; the DNA end is better matched by TRBJ2-7. The CDR3 length is 14 residues. Germline values: CDR1 LNHDA, CDR2 SQIVND (reference sequence). The CDR3 here is CASSISDSAYEQYF. DNA for the CDR3: TGTGCCAGTAGTATCTCGGACAGCGCCTACGAGCAGTACTTC.

This rearrangement joins TRBV6-5 to TRBJ2-7, with D perhaps matching TRBD2 (5 bases). CDR3 size: 14 residues. Germline-derived CDR1 and CDR2 are MNHEY and SVGAGI. Trimming stripped 4 bases from V and 4 bases from J, with 14 bases between. This chain's CDR3 is CASSWRWSPYEQYF. Written as DNA, the CDR3 is TGTGCCAGCAGTTGGAGGTGGTCCCCGTACGAGCAGTACTTC.

The chain has TRBV28 and TRBJ2-7; D is possibly TRBD2 (7 bases). CDR1 and CDR2 from the germline V gene are MDHEN and SYDVKM. The germline V and J ends were trimmed by 6 bases and 9 bases, with 21 bases remaining between them. The CDR3 runs to 14 residues. CDR3 region: CASRPRGGGGVQYF. The DNA of the CDR3 is TGTGCCAGCAGACCCCGGGGAGGGGGAGGAGTGCAGTACTTC.

V usage is TRBV29-1 and J usage is TRBJ2-5, with D perhaps matching TRBD1 (6 bases). The CDR3 totals 14 residues. Germline-derived CDR1 and CDR2 are SQVTM and ANQGSEA. V gave up 6 bases and J gave up 4 bases, with 18 bases separating them. CDR3 in amino acids: CSVVRGSLLETQYF. CDR3 DNA: TGCAGCGTCGTCAGGGGATCGCTTTTAGAGACCCAGTACTTC.

The chain uses TRBV2 and TRBJ1-5; the D is unclear. The V gene's germline CDR1 is SNHLY and CDR2 FYNNEI. Between the trimmed V and J ends, which lost 4 bases and 0 bases, there was a span of 7 bases. This CDR3 is 14 amino acids long. The CDR3 protein is CASSGQTSNQPQHF. The DNA of the CDR3 is TGTGCCAGCAGTGGTCAGACTAGCAATCAGCCCCAGCATTTT.

The table lists this clone with a count of one. This chain uses TRBV9 with TRBJ1-2; perhaps TRBD1 as D (6 bases). V lost 4 bases to trimming and J lost 7 bases, with 17 bases between them. The germline V gene has CDR1 SGDLS and CDR2 YYNGEE. The CDR3 extends over 14 amino acids. The CDR3 DNA sequence: TGTGCCAGCAGCTTTACAGGGTTCGTGGGTGGCTACACCTTC. Its translation: CASSFTGFVGGYTF.

The gene calls are TRBV9 and TRBJ2-3; the D gene is possibly TRBD2 (5 bases). CDR1 is SGDLS, CDR2 YYNGEE, per germline. There are 17 residues in the CDR3. V shed 3 bases and J shed 4 bases, with 21 bases lying between them. CDR3 region: CASSAGIVRSEADTQYF. CDR3 sequence (DNA): TGTGCCAGCAGCGCGGGGATCGTCAGGTCCGAGGCAGATACGCAGTATTTT.

Only a few counts were recorded for this clone. The chain couples TRBV5-1 to TRBJ2-7; maybe TRBD2 (5 bases). Germline V CDR1 and CDR2: SGHRS, YFSETQ. V dropped 4 bases and J dropped 2 bases, with 22 bases sitting between them. The CDR3 has 17 residues. CDR3 in amino acids: CASSLTTLGSFAYEQYF. As DNA, the CDR3 is TGCGCCAGCAGCCTGACTACTCTCGGTAGCTTCGCCTACGAGCAGTACTTC.

This chain uses TRBV28 with TRBJ2-1; D call uncertain. CDR1 MDHEN and CDR2 SYDVKM come from the germline V gene. CDR3 length: 9 residues. The V and J ends lost 6 bases and 15 bases respectively, with 9 bases between them. In DNA form, the CDR3 reads TGTGCCAGCAGCCCCCCTTTGTTCTTC. This translates into CASSPPLFF. Full variable domain (outside the CDR3, taken from reference TRBV28 and TRBJ2-1): DVKVTQSSRYLVKRTGEKVFLECVQDMDHENMFWYRQDPGLGLRLIYFSYDVKMKEKGDIPEGYSVSREKKERFSLILESASTNQTSMYLCASSPPLFFGPGTRLTVL.

The genes are TRBV5-1 and TRBJ2-2; TRBD2 might be the D (6 bases). V gave up 4 bases and J gave up 3 bases, with 13 bases separating them. This CDR3 comprises 15 residues. Germline V CDR1 and CDR2: SGHRS, YFSETQ. The CDR3 DNA follows: TGCGCCAGCAGCCCCACGGGACTCTACACCGGGGAGCTGTTTTTT. As protein: CASSPTGLYTGELFF.

The chain carries TRBV15 and TRBJ2-5; D might be TRBD2 (6 bases). The CDR3 contains 13 residues. V lost 0 bases and J lost 6, with 8 bases in between. Germline values: CDR1 LNHNV, CDR2 YYDKDF (reference sequence). The chain's CDR3 is CATSRDREKTQYF. CDR3 bases: TGTGCCACCAGCAGAGATCGGGAGAAGACCCAGTACTTC.

Concerning this clone itself: This same CDR3 is encoded by further DNA sequences in the sample. This CDR3 is CASSSGTGVSYEQYF. CDR3 coding DNA: TGCGCCAGCAGCTCCGGGACAGGAGTCTCCTACGAGCAGTACTTC. V is TRBV5-1 and J is TRBJ2-7; TRBD1 matches at 8 bases. The germline CDR1 and CDR2 sequences are SGHRS and YFSETQ. The CDR3 has 15 amino acids. The trim removed 3 bases at V and 0 bases at J, leaving 5 bases unmatched. The full variable domain, with the rest looked up from reference TRBV5-1 and TRBJ2-7, is KAGVTQTPRYLIKTRGQQVTLSCSPISGHRSVSWYQQTPGQGLQFLFEYFSETQRNKGNFPGRFSGRQFSNSRSEMNVSTLELGDSALYLCASSSGTGVSYEQYFGPGTRLTVT.

This clone was counted only a few times. The chain recombines TRBV7-2 with TRBJ1-1; D unclear. Germline loops: CDR1 SGHTA, CDR2 FQGNSA. CDR3 length: 12 amino acids. The V and J ends lost 4 bases and 5 bases respectively, with 8 bases between them. CDR3 protein: CASSYHKTEAFF. The DNA for the CDR3 is TGTGCCAGCAGCTACCACAAGACTGAAGCTTTCTTT.

V usage is TRBV19 and J usage is TRBJ1-4; D is undetermined. The CDR3 covers 14 residues. Looked up from germline, CDR1 is LNHDA and CDR2 is SQIVND (reference sequence). The ends were cut back, 7 bases at V and 1 base at J, with 10 bases in the middle. CDR3 sequence reads: CASISPGTNEKLFF. In DNA form, the CDR3 reads TGTGCCAGTATCAGTCCGGGAACTAATGAAAAACTGTTTTTT. The full variable domain, with the rest looked up from reference TRBV19 and TRBJ1-4, is DGGITQSPKYLFRKEGQNVTLSCEQNLNHDAMYWYRQDPGQGLRLIYYSQIVNDFQKGDIAEGYSVSREKKESFPLTVTSAQKNPTAFYLCASISPGTNEKLFFGSGTQLSVL.

V is TRBV7-2 and J is TRBJ1-2; 7 positions match TRBD1. Germline trimming cut 4 bases from V and 3 bases from J; bases unmatched to any gene: 5. This CDR3 is built from 14 residues. From germline, CDR1 is SGHTA and CDR2 FQGNSA. CDR3 residues: CASSWRGPDYGYTF. DNA of the CDR3: TGTGCCAGCAGCTGGAGGGGGCCGGACTATGGCTACACCTTC.

The chain is built from TRBV4-3 and TRBJ2-1, with D perhaps matching TRBD2 (5 bases). This CDR3 comprises 17 residues. Looked up from germline, CDR1 is LGHNA and CDR2 is YSLEER. Trimming removed 0 bases at V and 1 base at J, with 13 bases between. Here the CDR3 reads CASSQELMAGSYNEQFF. CDR3 DNA: TGCGCCAGCAGCCAAGAGCTAATGGCGGGTTCCTACAATGAGCAGTTCTTC.

CDR3 in amino acids: CASSFRFATGAQPQHF. CDR3 in DNA: TGTGCCAGCAGCTTCCGATTCGCGACAGGTGCGCAGCCCCAGCATTTT. The V and J genes are TRBV5-5 and TRBJ1-5, with D possibly matching TRBD1 (6 bases). Germline V gene sequence: CDR1 SGHKS, CDR2 YYEKEE (reference sequence). This CDR3 region has 16 residues. With 2 bases removed from V and 7 bases from J, the gap between germline ends came to 19 bases.

This clone was counted a single time. The rearrangement links TRBV9 to TRBJ2-5, with D possibly matching TRBD1 (7 bases). Germline V gene sequence: CDR1 SGDLS, CDR2 YYNGEE. The CDR3 has 17 residues. V shed 4 bases and J shed 4 bases, with 23 bases lying between them. The CDR3 nucleotides read TGTGCCAGCAGCCCGACAGGGTTTGGCTCGGGGGCAGAGACCCAGTACTTC. Protein product: CASSPTGFGSGAETQYF.

The chain has TRBV11-2 and TRBJ1-1, with 8 positions matching TRBD1. CDR1 is SGHAT, CDR2 FQNNGV, per germline. The CDR3 spans 15 residues. The trim removed 5 bases at V and 3 bases at J, leaving 8 bases unmatched. DNA for the CDR3: TGTGCCAGCAGCCCAAGAACGGACAGGGACACTGAAGCTTTCTTT. Residues: CASSPRTDRDTEAFF. The complete variable domain, with remaining parts taken from reference TRBV11-2 and TRBJ1-1, reads EAGVAQSPRYKIIEKRQSVAFWCNPISGHATLYWYQQILGQGPKLLIQFQNNGVVDDSQLPKDRFSAERLKGVDSTLKIQPAKLEDSAVYLCASSPRTDRDTEAFFGQGTRLTVV.

The chain couples TRBV6-6 to TRBJ1-1; a weak D match, TRBD1 (5 bases). This CDR3 is built from 13 residues. From germline, CDR1 is MNHNY and CDR2 SVGAGI (reference sequence). Trimming left V 7 bases short and J 3 bases short, with 12 bases between. The DNA for the CDR3 is TGTGCCAGCATTCAGGGAAGGGACACTGAAGCTTTCTTT. Translating gives CASIQGRDTEAFF.

CDR3 sequence (DNA): TGCAGCGTTGAACGTGAGTTTGAGCAGTACTTC. Residues: CSVEREFEQYF. V gene TRBV29-1 combines with J gene TRBJ2-5; D uncertain. This CDR3 has 11 amino acids. The germline V and J ends were trimmed by 2 bases and 11 bases, with 12 bases remaining between them. Germline V gives CDR1 SQVTM, CDR2 ANQGSEA.

This clone was detected many times. The chain combines TRBV9 with TRBJ1-1; TRBD1 matches 7 bases. CDR1 is SGDLS and CDR2 is YYNGEE in the germline V gene. CDR3 length: 14 residues. With V trimmed by 3 bases and J by 4 bases, 6 bases remained unmatched. The CDR3 DNA reads as TGTGCCAGCAGCGGTACAGGGGCGGCCACTGAAGCTTTCTTT. It codes for CASSGTGAATEAFF.

V and J are TRBV6-6 and TRBJ1-5; D possibly corresponds to TRBD1 (6 bases). Germline CDR1 is MNHNY and CDR2 is SVGAGI (reference sequence). CDR3 length: 12 residues. Trimming cost V 6 bases and J 7 bases, with 10 bases left between them. CDR3 sequence reads: CASSTGSQPQHF. In DNA, the CDR3 is TGTGCCAGCAGCACAGGGAGCCAGCCCCAGCATTTT.

This clone showed up just once. V is TRBV5-1 and J is TRBJ1-1; D is possibly TRBD1 (5 bases). The length of the CDR3 is 15 residues. Germline assignment: CDR1 SGHRS and CDR2 YFSETQ. The germline V and J ends were trimmed by 4 bases and 1 base, with 14 bases remaining between them. The CDR3 reads CASSVGSRGNTEAFF. The CDR3 region has the DNA TGCGCCAGCAGCGTGGGATCGAGGGGGAACACTGAAGCTTTCTTT.

In this sample, this clone turned up a few times. The V and J genes are TRBV14 and TRBJ2-1, with 7 positions matching TRBD2. V lost 0 bases to trimming and J lost 0 bases; unmatched junction nucleotides: 2. CDR3 size: 16 residues. Looked up from germline, CDR1 is SGHDN and CDR2 is FVKESK. The DNA for the CDR3 is TGTGCCAGCAGCCAAGATGGCGGGAGCTCCTACAATGAGCAGTTCTTC. It codes for CASSQDGGSSYNEQFF. Full variable domain (outside the CDR3, taken from reference TRBV14 and TRBJ2-1): EAGVTQFPSHSVIEKGQTVTLRCDPISGHDNLYWYRRVMGKEIKFLLHFVKESKQDESGMPNNRFLAERTGGTYSTLKVQPAELEDSGVYFCASSQDGGSSYNEQFFGPGTRLTVL.